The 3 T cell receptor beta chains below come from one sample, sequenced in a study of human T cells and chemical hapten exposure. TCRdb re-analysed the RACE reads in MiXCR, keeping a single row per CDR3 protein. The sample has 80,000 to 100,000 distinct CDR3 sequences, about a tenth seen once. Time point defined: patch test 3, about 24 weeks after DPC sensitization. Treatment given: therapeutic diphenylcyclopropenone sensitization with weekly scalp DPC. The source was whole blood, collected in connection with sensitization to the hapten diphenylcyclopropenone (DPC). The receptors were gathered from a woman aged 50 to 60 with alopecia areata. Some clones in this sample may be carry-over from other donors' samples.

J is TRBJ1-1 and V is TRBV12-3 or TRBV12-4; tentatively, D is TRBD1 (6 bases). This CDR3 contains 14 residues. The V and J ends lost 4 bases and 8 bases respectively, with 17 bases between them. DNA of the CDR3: TGTGCCAGCAGTTGGGGGGCAGTCGGCAGGGAAGCTTTCTTT. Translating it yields CASSWGAVGREAFF.

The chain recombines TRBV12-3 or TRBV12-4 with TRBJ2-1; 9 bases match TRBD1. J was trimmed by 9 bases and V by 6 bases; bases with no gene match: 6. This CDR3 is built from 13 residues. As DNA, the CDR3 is TGTGCCAGCAGCACAGAGACAGGGGGTGAGCAGTTCTTC. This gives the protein CASSTETGGEQFF.

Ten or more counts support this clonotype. The CDR3 DNA reads TGTGCCAGCAGCCTTACAGGGTCAGGCCAGCCCCAGCATTTT. Its translation: CASSLTGSGQPQHF. V gene TRBV3-1 combines with J gene TRBJ1-5; tentatively, D is TRBD1 (6 bases). In germline, CDR1 is LGHDT, CDR2 YNNKEL (reference sequence). The CDR3 spans 14 residues. V was cut by 4 bases and J by 7 bases, with 14 bases left in between.